This T cell receptor beta chain was sequenced in a study of T cell responses to AZD1222 COVID-19 vaccine. Study-wide results and caveats: Possibly, clonal diversity was underestimated; donors were largely white British and included more females.

The assay was immunoSEQ multiplex PCR, and TCRdb's table has in-frame clones only and misses some. This sample yields about 78,000 clones, of which almost 90% are seen a single time; approximately 1.4% belongs to the top ten. Per the germline V gene, CDR1 is MDHEN and CDR2 is SYDVKM. The CDR3 length is 14 residues. Between the trimmed V and J ends, which lost 3 bases and 1 base, there was a span of 10 bases. On this clone: What it binds is not known.

The receptor was isolated from an adult who received the AZD1222 COVID-19 vaccine. The source material was peripheral blood, sampled 28 days after the second AZD1222 dose. This rearrangement joins TRBV28 to TRBJ2-7; D ambiguous. CDR3 sequence: CASSFGPESYEQYF. CDR3 DNA sequence: TGTGCCAGCAGTTTTGGGCCAGAATCCTACGAGCAGTACTTC.